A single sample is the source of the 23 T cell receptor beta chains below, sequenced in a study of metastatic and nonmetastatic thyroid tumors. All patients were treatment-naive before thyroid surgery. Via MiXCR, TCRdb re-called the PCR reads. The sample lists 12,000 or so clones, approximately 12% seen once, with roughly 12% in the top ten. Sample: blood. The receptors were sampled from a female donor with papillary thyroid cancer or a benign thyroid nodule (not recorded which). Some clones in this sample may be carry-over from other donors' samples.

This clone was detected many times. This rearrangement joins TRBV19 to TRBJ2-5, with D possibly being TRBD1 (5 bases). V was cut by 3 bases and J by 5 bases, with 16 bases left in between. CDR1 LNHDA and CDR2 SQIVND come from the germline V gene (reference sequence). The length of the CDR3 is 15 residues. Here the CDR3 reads CASSIRGTGRETQYF. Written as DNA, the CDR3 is TGTGCCAGTAGTATTAGGGGAACAGGTCGGGAGACCCAGTACTTC.

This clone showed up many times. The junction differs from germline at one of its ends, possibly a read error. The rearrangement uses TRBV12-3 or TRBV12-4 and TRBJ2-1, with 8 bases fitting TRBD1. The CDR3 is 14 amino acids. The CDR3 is CATSHRTGHNEQFF. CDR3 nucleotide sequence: TGTGCCACCAGTCACCGGACAGGGCACAATGAGCAGTTCTTC.

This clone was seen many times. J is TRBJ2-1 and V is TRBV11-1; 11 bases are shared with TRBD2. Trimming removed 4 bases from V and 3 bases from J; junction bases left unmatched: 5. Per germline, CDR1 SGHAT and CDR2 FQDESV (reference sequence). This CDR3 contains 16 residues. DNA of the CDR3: TGTGCCAGCAGCTCGCTAGCGGGGGGTTTCTACAATGAGCAGTTCTTC. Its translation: CASSSLAGGFYNEQFF.

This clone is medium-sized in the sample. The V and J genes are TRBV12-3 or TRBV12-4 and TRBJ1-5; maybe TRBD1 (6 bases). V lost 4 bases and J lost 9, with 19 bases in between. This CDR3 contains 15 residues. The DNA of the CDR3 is TGTGCCAGCAGTTCCAGGGGACCCCTCACCAGGCCCCAGCATTTT. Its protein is CASSSRGPLTRPQHF.

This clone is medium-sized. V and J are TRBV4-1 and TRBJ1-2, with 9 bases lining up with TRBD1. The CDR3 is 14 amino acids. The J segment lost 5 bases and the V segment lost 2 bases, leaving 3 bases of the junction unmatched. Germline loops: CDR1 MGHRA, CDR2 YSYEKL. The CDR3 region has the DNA TGCGCCAGCAGCCAAACACAGGGGGCGTATGGCTACACCTTC. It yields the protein CASSQTQGAYGYTF.

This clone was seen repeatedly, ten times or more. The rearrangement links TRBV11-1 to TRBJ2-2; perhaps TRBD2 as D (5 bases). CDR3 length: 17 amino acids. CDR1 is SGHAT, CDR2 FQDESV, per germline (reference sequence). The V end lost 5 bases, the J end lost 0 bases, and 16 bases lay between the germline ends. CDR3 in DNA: TGTGCCAGCAGCACACCAACAGACTACGCGAACACCGGGGAGCTGTTTTTT. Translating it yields CASSTPTDYANTGELFF. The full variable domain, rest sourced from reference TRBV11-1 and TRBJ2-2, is EAEVAQSPRYKITEKSQAVAFWCDPISGHATLYWYRQILGQGPELLVQFQDESVVDDSQLPKDRFSAERLKGVDSTLKIQPAELGDSAMYLCASSTPTDYANTGELFFGEGSRLTVL.

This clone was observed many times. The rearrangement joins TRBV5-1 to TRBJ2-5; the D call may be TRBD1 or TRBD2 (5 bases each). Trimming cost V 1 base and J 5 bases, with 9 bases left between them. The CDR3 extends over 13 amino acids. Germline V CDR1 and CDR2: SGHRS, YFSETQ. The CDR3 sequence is CASSLYEGETQYF. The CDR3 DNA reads TGCGCCAGCAGCTTGTACGAGGGGGAGACCCAGTACTTC.

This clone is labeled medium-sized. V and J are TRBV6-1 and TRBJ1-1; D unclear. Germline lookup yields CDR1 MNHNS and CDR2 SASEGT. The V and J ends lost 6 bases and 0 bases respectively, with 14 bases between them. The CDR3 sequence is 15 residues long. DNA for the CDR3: TGTGCCAGCAGAGCCCAAGGGATCTTGAACACTGAAGCTTTCTTT. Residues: CASRAQGILNTEAFF.

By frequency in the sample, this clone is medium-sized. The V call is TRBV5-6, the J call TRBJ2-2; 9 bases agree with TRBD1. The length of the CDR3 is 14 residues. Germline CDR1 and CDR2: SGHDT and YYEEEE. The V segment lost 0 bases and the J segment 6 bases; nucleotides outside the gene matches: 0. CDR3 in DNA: TGTGCCAGCAGCTTGGGACAGGGGGCCGGGGAGCTGTTTTTT. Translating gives CASSLGQGAGELFF.

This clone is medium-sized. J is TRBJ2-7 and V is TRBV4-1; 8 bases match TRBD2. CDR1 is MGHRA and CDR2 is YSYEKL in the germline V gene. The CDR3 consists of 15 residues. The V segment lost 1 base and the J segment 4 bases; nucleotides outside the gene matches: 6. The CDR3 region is CASSQGRGGRYEQYF. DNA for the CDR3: TGCGCCAGCAGCCAAGGACGGGGGGGCAGGTACGAGCAGTACTTC.

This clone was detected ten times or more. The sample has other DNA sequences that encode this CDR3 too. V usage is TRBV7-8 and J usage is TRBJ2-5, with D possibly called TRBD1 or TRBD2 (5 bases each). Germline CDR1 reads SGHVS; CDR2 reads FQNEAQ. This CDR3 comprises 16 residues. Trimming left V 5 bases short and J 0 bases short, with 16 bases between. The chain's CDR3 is CASSETGTADQETQYF. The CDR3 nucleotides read TGTGCCAGCAGCGAAACCGGGACGGCCGACCAAGAGACCCAGTACTTC.

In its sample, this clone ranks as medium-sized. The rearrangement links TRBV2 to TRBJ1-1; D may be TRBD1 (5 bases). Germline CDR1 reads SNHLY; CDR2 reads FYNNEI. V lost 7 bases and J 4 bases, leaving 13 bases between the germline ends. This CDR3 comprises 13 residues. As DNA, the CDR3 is TGTGCCAGCAAAGGGGCAGCCTTCACTGAAGCTTTCTTT. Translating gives CASKGAAFTEAFF.

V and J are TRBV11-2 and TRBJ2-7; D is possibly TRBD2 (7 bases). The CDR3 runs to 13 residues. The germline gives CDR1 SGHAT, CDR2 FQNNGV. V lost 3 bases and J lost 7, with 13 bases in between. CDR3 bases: TGTGCCAGCAGCTTCCGGGGGGCGGGTGAGCAGTACTTC. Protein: CASSFRGAGEQYF.

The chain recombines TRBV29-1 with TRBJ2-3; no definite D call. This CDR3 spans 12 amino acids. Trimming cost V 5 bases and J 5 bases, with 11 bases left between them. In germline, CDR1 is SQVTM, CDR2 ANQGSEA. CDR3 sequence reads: CSVKGYGDTQYF. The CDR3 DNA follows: TGCAGCGTTAAAGGCTATGGAGATACGCAGTATTTT.

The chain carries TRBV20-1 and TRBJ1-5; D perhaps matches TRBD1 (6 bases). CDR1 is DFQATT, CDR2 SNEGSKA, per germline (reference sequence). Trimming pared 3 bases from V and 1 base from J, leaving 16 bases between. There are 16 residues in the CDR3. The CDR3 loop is CSASIPGAESNQPQHF. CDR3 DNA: TGCAGTGCTAGTATCCCAGGGGCGGAAAGCAATCAGCCCCAGCATTTT.

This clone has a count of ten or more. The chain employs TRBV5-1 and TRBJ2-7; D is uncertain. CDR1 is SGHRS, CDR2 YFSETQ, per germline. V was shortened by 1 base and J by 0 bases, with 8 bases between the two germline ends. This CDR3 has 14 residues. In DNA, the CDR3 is TGCGCCAGCAGCTTGTTAGGATTCTCCTACGAGCAGTACTTC. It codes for CASSLLGFSYEQYF.

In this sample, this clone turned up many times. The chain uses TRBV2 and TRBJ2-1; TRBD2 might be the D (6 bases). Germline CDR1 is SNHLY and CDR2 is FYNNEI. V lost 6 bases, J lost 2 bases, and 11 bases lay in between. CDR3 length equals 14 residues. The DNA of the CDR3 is TGTGCCAGCAGAATAGCGGAAACCTACAATGAGCAGTTCTTC. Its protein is CASRIAETYNEQFF.

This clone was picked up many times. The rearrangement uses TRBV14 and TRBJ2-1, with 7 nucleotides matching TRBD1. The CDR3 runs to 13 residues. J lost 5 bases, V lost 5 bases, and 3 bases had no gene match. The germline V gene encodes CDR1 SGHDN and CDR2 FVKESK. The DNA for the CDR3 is TGTGCCAGCAGCTCGGGACAGCACAATGAGCAGTTCTTC. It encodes CASSSGQHNEQFF.

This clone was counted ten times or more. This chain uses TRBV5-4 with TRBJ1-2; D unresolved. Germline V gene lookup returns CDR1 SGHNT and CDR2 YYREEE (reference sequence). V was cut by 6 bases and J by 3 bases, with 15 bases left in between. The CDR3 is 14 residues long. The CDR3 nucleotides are TGTGCCAGCACCTATAGCTTCCGGCACTATGGCTACACCTTC. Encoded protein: CASTYSFRHYGYTF.

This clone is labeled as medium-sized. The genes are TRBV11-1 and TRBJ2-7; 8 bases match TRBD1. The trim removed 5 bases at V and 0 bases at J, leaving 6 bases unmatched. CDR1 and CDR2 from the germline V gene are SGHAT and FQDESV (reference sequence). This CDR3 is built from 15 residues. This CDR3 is CASSMGQVTSYEQYF. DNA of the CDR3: TGTGCCAGCAGCATGGGACAGGTCACCTCCTACGAGCAGTACTTC.

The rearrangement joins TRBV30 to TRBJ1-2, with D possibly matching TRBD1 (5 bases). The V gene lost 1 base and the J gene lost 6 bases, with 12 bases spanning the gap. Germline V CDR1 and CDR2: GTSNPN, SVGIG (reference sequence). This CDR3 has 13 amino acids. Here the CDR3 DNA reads TGTGCCTGGAGTGATACTGGGGGGGATGGCTACACCTTC. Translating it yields CAWSDTGGDGYTF.

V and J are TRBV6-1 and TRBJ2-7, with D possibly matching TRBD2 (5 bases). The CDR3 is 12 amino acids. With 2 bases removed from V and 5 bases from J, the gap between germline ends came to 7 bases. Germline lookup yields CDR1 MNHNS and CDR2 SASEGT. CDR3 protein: CASSEIANEQYF. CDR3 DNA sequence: TGTGCCAGCAGTGAAATAGCGAACGAGCAGTACTTC.

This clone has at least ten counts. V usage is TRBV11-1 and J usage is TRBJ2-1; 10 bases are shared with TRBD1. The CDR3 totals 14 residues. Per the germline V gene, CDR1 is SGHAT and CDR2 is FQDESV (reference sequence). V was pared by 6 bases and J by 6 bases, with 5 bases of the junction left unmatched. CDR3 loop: CASRGTGVGNEQFF. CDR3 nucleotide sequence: TGTGCCAGCAGAGGGACAGGGGTGGGCAATGAGCAGTTCTTC.